The rows below give T cell receptor beta chains drawn from one sample of a study of cytomegalovirus exposure and HLA in healthy donors. Assay: immunoSEQ multiplex PCR; the TCRdb copy retains only in-frame clones and omits some. The sample has 180,000 or so clones, under 85% seen once. Sequenced: PBMCs. All receptors come from a human donor in good health. Each CDR3 is given without its conserved first and last residue.

TRBV11-2 ASSLGVAGTEAF
TRBV2 ASSNRANT
TRBV7-3 ASSGDREDQPQH
TRBV27 ASSPLGREETQY
TRBV7-9 ASSPTGGAIDEQF
TRBV19 ASSMLAGEQETQY
TRBV2 ATGTGMVDNSPLH
TRBV5-5 ASNALPTVYPQETQY
TRBV5-1 ASSLDGQGANEQF
TRBV5-4 ASSSGAGNAEAF
TRBV15 ATSSDTGSYYEQY
TRBV6-5 ASSSARGTQY
TRBV11-3 ASSHDGGSYNSPLH
TRBV6-5 ASSSQHGNTIY
TRBV7-3 ASSVPGEPQH
TRBV19 ASSIAGDSYEQY
TRBV6-1 ASSVRLAGDNEQF
TRBV30 AWSRDSEAYEQY
TRBV5-1 ASSLDSGYQETQY
TRBV27 ASSSYPSETQY
TRBV2 ASSEGRGPSGNTIY
TRBV30 AWSVSGSPNEKLF
TRBV7-9 ASSLSGGGPLH
TRBV11-2 ASSLKHTEAF
TRBV6-1 ASRPGTGGPETQY
TRBV6-1 ASHSGYSYNEQF
TRBV2 ATHGQSSPLH
TRBV13 ASSYPVGHEGTEAF
TRBV6-4 ASSGFAGGSTDTQY
TRBV21-1 ASSKGTAGNTIY
TRBV10-3 ASRPRTEGSYEQY
TRBV18 ASSPWTLANTGELF
TRBV11-1 ASSPGTGIYEQY
TRBV13 ASSFGGNYNEQF
TRBV29-1 SVEIPPSLGEQF
TRBV18 ASSPEGFGDTEAF
TRBV15 ATSRDQTGGTDTQY
TRBV18 ASSPSRGQTQY
TRBV7-2 ASSFGQGTYEQY
TRBV6-5 ASSQTGANTEAF
TRBV7-8 ASSPGLGPEAF
TRBV7-9 SSSSNRDFPVAQY
TRBV2 ASSDVGSYNEQF
TRBV19 ANHRGPFTGELF
TRBV9 ASSPAYRGGGEQF
TRBV7-6 ASSPRQGVSYEQY
TRBV6-6 ASRSSSGGNTQY
TRBV7-6 ASSLAWDRAYEQY
TRBV15 ATSEGATYGYT
TRBV15 ATSRASGTDTQY
TRBV10-1 ASSDSKGQGSDEQY
TRBV30 AWSVPGTGRPANYGYT
TRBV16 ASSPGYEQF
TRBV11-1 ASSPGGRPGANVLT
TRBV12-2 ATEGEEQY
TRBV30 ACERNTEAF
TRBV4-1 ASSHPSGGEGQPQH
TRBV4-3 ASSTRDTGELF
TRBV6-5 ASSDTDNTEAF